The 14 T cell receptor beta chains below come from one sample, sequenced in a study of cytomegalovirus exposure and HLA in healthy donors (dated by TCRdb to 2016 to 2017). Libraries were constructed by the immunoSEQ multiplex PCR assay. The multiplex PCR relied on a mix of 60 forward primers for TCR Vbeta segments and 13 reverse primers for TCR Jbeta segments. The table comes from immuneACCESS by way of TCRdb, which keeps in-frame sequences with V and J called. Part of the clones is missing from these tables; in studies checked, under half for an unresolved V gene and the rest for unknown reasons. In all, the sample holds about 270,000 clones, and around 65% of those were seen once. The top ten hold approximately 2.5% of the sample. Sequencing was carried out using PBMCs. These TCRs come from a female donor in good health and CMV-seronegative.

In this sample, this clone turned up a few times. The chain joins TRBV30 to TRBJ1-1; possible D gene TRBD1, 6 bases. Germline loops: CDR1 GTSNPN, CDR2 SVGIG (reference sequence). Trimming removed 3 bases at V and 1 base at J, with 9 bases between. This CDR3 contains 13 residues. The CDR3 DNA reads TGTGCCTGGAGGAGGACAGCGAACACTGAAGCTTTCTTT. This gives the protein CAWRRTANTEAFF.

There are a few counts of this clone. V and J are TRBV27 and TRBJ2-3, with D uncertain. V gave up 4 bases and J gave up 5 bases, with 16 bases separating them. Germline CDR1 MNHEY, CDR2 SMNVEV (reference sequence). The CDR3 extends over 15 amino acids. The CDR3 loop is CASSSRRQVGDTQYF. DNA for the CDR3: TGTGCCAGCAGTTCCCGTCGCCAGGTTGGAGATACGCAGTATTTT.

This sequence joins TRBV5-4 and TRBJ2-1; 13 bases agree with TRBD2. The CDR3 consists of 15 residues. The V segment lost 4 bases and the J segment 8 bases; nucleotides outside the gene matches: 6. The V gene's germline CDR1 is SGHNT and CDR2 YYREEE (reference sequence). Here the CDR3 reads CASSPGLAGAHEQFF. CDR3 DNA: TGTGCCAGCAGCCCCGGACTAGCGGGAGCTCATGAGCAGTTCTTC.

CDR3 residues: CASSARTLAGYNEQFF. DNA of the CDR3: TGTGCCAGCAGTGCTAGGACGCTAGCGGGCTACAATGAGCAGTTCTTC. This sequence joins TRBV6-4 and TRBJ2-1, with TRBD2 matching over 8 bases. V gave up 4 bases and J gave up 3 bases; unmatched junction bases: 8. The CDR3 loop spans 16 amino acids. Germline V lookup: CDR1 MRHNA, CDR2 SNTAGT.

The chain links TRBV4-1 to TRBJ1-1; TRBD1 matches at 7 bases. CDR3 length equals 16 residues. Germline V gene lookup returns CDR1 MGHRA and CDR2 YSYEKL. With V trimmed by 1 base and J by 10 bases, 15 bases remained unmatched. The CDR3, as DNA: TGCGCCAGCAGCCAAGGATCCCAGCAGGGGGGTGCCGGAGCTTTCTTT. This encodes CASSQGSQQGGAGAFF.

The chain joins TRBV7-6 to TRBJ2-1, with 12 positions matching TRBD2. Germline CDR1 reads SGHVS; CDR2 reads FNYEAQ. This CDR3 contains 17 residues. V lost 2 bases and J lost 1; bases outside the gene matches: 3. For the CDR3, the DNA is TGTGCCAGCAGCTTACTAGCGGGAGGGAATTCCTACAATGAGCAGTTCTTC. It yields the protein CASSLLAGGNSYNEQFF. The whole variable domain, remainder taken from reference TRBV7-6 and TRBJ2-1, is GAGVSQSPRYKVTKRGQDVALRCDPISGHVSLYWYRQALGQGPEFLTYFNYEAQQDKSGLPNDRFSAERPEGSISTLTIQRTEQRDSAMYRCASSLLAGGNSYNEQFFGPGTRLTVL.

This chain joins TRBV29-1 and TRBJ2-5; 7 bases align to TRBD2. The J call may be wrong; the DNA end is better matched by TRBJ2-7. CDR1 and CDR2 from the germline V gene are SQVTM and ANQGSEA. The CDR3 totals 13 residues. The CDR3 coding sequence is TGCAGCGTTGGGGCAGCGGGATTCGGCGAGCAGTACTTC. Translated, it gives CSVGAAGFGEQYF.

The chain is built from TRBV2 and TRBJ2-7; tentative D call: TRBD1 (5 bases). V gave up 7 bases and J gave up 2 bases, with 12 bases separating them. The germline gives CDR1 SNHLY, CDR2 FYNNEI. The CDR3 totals 13 residues. Here the CDR3 reads CASTSGPTYEQYF. The CDR3, as DNA: TGTGCCAGCACCTCAGGGCCGACCTACGAGCAGTACTTC.

In DNA form, the CDR3 reads TGCACCAGCAGCCGCCCGGGACTAGGGCGAAAAGAACAGTTCTTC. Translating gives CTSSRPGLGRKEQFF. The chain joins TRBV1 to TRBJ2-1; the table names TRBD2, a call not compared with the DNA. TRBV1 is shown as a pseudogene. The CDR3 is 15 residues long.

This clone was recorded a few times. The chain links TRBV19 to TRBJ1-4; D may be TRBD1 (5 bases). CDR3 length equals 15 residues. V was cut by 4 bases and J by 4 bases, with 13 bases left in between. CDR1 is LNHDA, CDR2 SQIVND, per germline (reference sequence). CDR3 protein: CASSSPRGNNEKLFF. CDR3 in DNA: TGTGCCAGTAGTAGCCCCCGGGGGAATAATGAAAAACTGTTTTTT.

The V gene is TRBV5-1, the J gene TRBJ1-2; D is possibly TRBD1 (6 bases). The ends were cut back, 2 bases at V and 2 bases at J, with 13 bases in the middle. Germline-derived CDR1 and CDR2 are SGHRS and YFSETQ. The CDR3 totals 15 residues. In DNA, the CDR3 is TGCGCCAGCAGCTTAAGACAGGCGCCAAACTATGGCTACACCTTC. This encodes CASSLRQAPNYGYTF.

Regarding this clone: The junction and the germline gene differ at one end; a read error may be behind it. The V and J genes are TRBV7-6 and TRBJ1-2; TRBD1 matches 9 bases. This CDR3 is built from 15 residues. CDR1 is SGHVS and CDR2 is FNYEAQ in the germline V gene. In DNA form, the CDR3 reads TGTGCCGGCAGCTTAGCGACAGGGGGTACCTATGGCTACACCTTC. Amino acids: CAGSLATGGTYGYTF.

This clone has only a few counts. The chain employs TRBV2 and TRBJ1-1; D gene unclear. Germline V gene lookup returns CDR1 SNHLY and CDR2 FYNNEI. The CDR3 sequence is 14 residues long. Trimming shortened V by 3 bases and J by 0 bases, and 8 bases separated the two germline ends. CDR3 sequence reads: CASSERSMNTEAFF. Here the CDR3 DNA reads TGTGCCAGCAGTGAGCGCTCCATGAACACTGAAGCTTTCTTT.

V and J are TRBV12-5 and TRBJ2-3; 9 nucleotides match TRBD2. Germline V gene lookup returns CDR1 LGHNT and CDR2 FRNRAP. J was trimmed by 2 bases and V by 3 bases; bases with no gene match: 24. The length of the CDR3 is 22 residues. The CDR3 region is CASGFLIGRASGASLDTDTQYF. CDR3 nucleotides: TGTGCTAGTGGTTTCCTCATAGGCCGCGCTAGCGGGGCATCATTGGACACAGATACGCAGTATTTT.